This TCR beta chain was profiled in a study of vaccination and CD4 T cells after COVID-19 (dated by TCRdb to between 2022 and 2023). At the level of the whole study: Convalescent patients had a positive SARS-CoV-2 result on nasal swab PCR, and of these patients, fewer than ten had mild disease and one had severe disease. Post-vaccine blood samples were obtained a median of around 74 days after the second vaccine dose, with a range of 14 to 241 days. In approximately eleven COVID-19 convalescent patients and 4 infection-naive healthy vaccine recipients, the spike-specific CD4+ TCR repertoire before mRNA vaccination was compared with the repertoire after mRNA vaccination. The convalescent cohort comprised six males and four females, including two Hispanic individuals, seven Caucasians, two Asians and one multiracial person. Overlapping spike peptide pools from SARS-CoV-2 and from the common cold coronaviruses HCoV-NL63, HCoV-OC43 and HCoV-229E were used as culture stimuli. Post-COVID blood samples from convalescent patients were collected a median of approximately 100 days after diagnosis, with a range of roughly 35 to 180 days. Participants received two doses of either the Pfizer-BioNTech BNT162b2 vaccine (n=8) or the Moderna mRNA-1273 vaccine (n=2). Control cultures received a CEFX viral epitope pool as the positive control, an HIV-1 Nef peptide pool as the negative control, or no peptide.

V is pared back by 2 bases and J by 5 bases, with 16 bases lying between the germline termini. The CDR3 goes from the cysteine to the phenylalanine over 15 residues. Only the CDR3 portion is preserved as DNA: 45 bases, with reading frame beginning at the first base. The germline V gene encodes CDR1 SNHLY and CDR2 FYNNEI. Preparation of the library involved PCR. DNA from cultured CD4+ T cells was subjected to TCR sequencing with the Oncomine TCR Beta short-read assay at the Johns Hopkins FTIC core. The QIAamp micro DNA kit was used to extract genomic DNA from the cultured CD4+ T cells. Oncomine TCR Beta libraries from cultured CD4+ T cells were pooled with unique dual indexes and sequenced on an Illumina iSeq 100. The study's processing was this. Non-productive sequences were removed, and CDR3s that did not start with C, did not end with F or W, or were shorter than 7 amino acids were discarded. Antigen-specific clonotypes were identified with the MANAFEST web application by comparing peptide-stimulated wells with reference and other culture wells. Positive clones required FDR below 0.05, an odds ratio above 5, and productive frequency above 0.1% in at least two of three replicate wells. Cross-reactive clonotypes were defined as significantly expanded in both SARS-CoV-2 spike wells and at least one common cold coronavirus spike condition. Similarity between CDR3 sequences was evaluated in R version 3.6.1 using Levenshtein distances (stringdist) and unrooted phylogenetic trees (ape). TCRdb reworked the public reads: Q25 trimming with fastp, MiXCR clone assembly, productive beta chains retained. Rows with one shared CDR3 protein collapse into an entry with the most common genes and DNA. These V and J calls rely on TCRdb rather than the paper's analysis. The sample includes roughly 14,000 distinct CDR3 sequences, with 55% to 60% observed a single time. Over 13% of the sample is taken by the ten largest.

As for this clonotype: Its antigen remains unidentified. Per-base qualities were not stored, and no clone one base away is much larger.

Reading the label with the study, this specimen's treatment or condition is: approximately 10-day PBMC culture with coronavirus spike peptide pools or control peptides (ViraFEST assay). The ViraFEST assay was used in the study, in which antigen-specific T cells were expanded with peptide pools and expanded clonotypes were subsequently identified by TCR sequencing. Positive SARS-CoV-2 PCR tests in the convalescent patients dated from March to December 2020, before Alpha, Beta and Delta variants emerged in the United States. About 2 million PBMCs per well were cultured in IMDM with approximately 5% human AB serum and 8 to 10 IU/ml IL-2, plus 10 ug/ml peptide pools. On days 3 and 7, half of the culture medium was replaced with fresh IL-2-containing medium. After around 11 days of culture, CD4+ T cells were isolated by negative selection using the EasySep CD4+ T cell isolation kit. Ficoll-Paque Plus gradient centrifugation was used to isolate PBMCs from whole blood, and the isolated PBMCs were then either used fresh or cryopreserved at -140C. In general, triplicate wells were set up for every culture condition.

Overall study outcomes, separate from this receptor: The median number of SARS-CoV-2-reactive clonotypes rose from about 19 after infection to roughly 38 after vaccination, but the change was not significant. Of the vaccine-specific clones found in convalescent patients, nearly all (304 of 307) were mono-reactive for SARS-CoV-2 spike instead of being cross-reactive with common cold coronaviruses. Relatively few convalescent patients were included in the study, and early timepoints after natural infection were not analyzed. In convalescent patients, a median around 86% of post-vaccine SARS-CoV-2-reactive clones were detected only after vaccination, suggesting vaccine-specific priming.

The sequence is built from TRBV2 and TRBJ2-7; tentative D gene TRBD1, with 5 bases matching. The material sequenced was CD4+ T cells from blood, cultured in vitro. The receptor comes from a human donor who had recovered from COVID-19. CDR3 protein: CASSEFGSRVNEQYF. In nucleotides, the sequence is TGTGCCAGCAGTGAATTCGGGTCCAGGGTCAACGAGCAGTACTTC.